This TCR beta chain was found in a study of T-cell memory formation after mild COVID-19. The 5'RACE method, run with constant-segment primers, produced TCR alpha and TCR beta cDNA libraries (carrying sample barcodes and UMIs). TCRdb used MiXCR to reprocess the 5' RACE reads, holding one entry per CDR3 protein. The table shows 190,000 or so distinct CDR3 sequences, with roughly 30% occurring only once. Comments on this clonotype: The antigen is undetermined.

Study-level points and caveats: In second-wave clones peaking day 37, SARS-CoV-2 specificity remained unconfirmed. Detection of some responders pre-infection suggested pre-existing cross-reactive memory T cells participated. Chiefly within CM and EM were the contracting CD4+ clones; CD8+ ones were within EMRA.

This CDR3 region has 14 residues. Germline V gene data show CDR1 as SGHRS and CDR2 as YFSETQ. Trimming removed 4 bases at V and 4 bases at J, with 14 bases between. The rearrangement uses TRBV5-1 and TRBJ1-1; D gene uncertain. The sequence came from an adult woman who had mild COVID-19 (a few samples of this study predate the infection). Cell type and time point are not known. What was sequenced was PBMCs or a T cell subset sorted from them (not recorded which). CDR3 DNA: TGCGCCAGCAGCCCCGCTTGGGAAATCACTGAAGCTTTCTTT. This encodes CASSPAWEITEAFF.